This section outlines one T cell receptor beta chain sequence together with its context. These data originate in a study of OX40 agonist ivuxolimab in advanced cancers. The CDR3 has 12 residues. The ends were cut back, 4 bases at V and 5 bases at J, with 6 bases in the middle. Germline V CDR1 and CDR2: SGDLS, YYNGEE. This table comes from immunoSEQ multiplex PCR, and its TCRdb copy is limited to in-frame clones, with some not included. Counted here are some 60,000 clones, 84% occurring once; the ten biggest clones make up approximately 2%. The chain joins TRBV9 to TRBJ2-2; no definite D call. The sample was CD4+ or CD8+ T cells sorted from blood, taken in a trial of the OX40 agonist ivuxolimab. This TCR came from an adult with an advanced solid tumor such as melanoma, head and neck, liver or kidney cancer. CDR3: CASSFITGELFF. The CDR3 DNA follows: TGTGCCAGCAGCTTTATAACCGGGGAGCTGTTTTTT.